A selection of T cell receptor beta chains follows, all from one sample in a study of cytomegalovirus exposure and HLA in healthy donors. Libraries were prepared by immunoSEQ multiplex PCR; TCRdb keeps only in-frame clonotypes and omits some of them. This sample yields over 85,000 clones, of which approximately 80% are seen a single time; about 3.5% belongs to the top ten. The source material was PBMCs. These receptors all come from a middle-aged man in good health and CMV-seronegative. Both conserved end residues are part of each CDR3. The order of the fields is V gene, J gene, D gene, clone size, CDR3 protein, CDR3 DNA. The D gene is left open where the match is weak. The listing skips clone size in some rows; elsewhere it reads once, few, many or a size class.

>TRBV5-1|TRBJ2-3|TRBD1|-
CASSLQGAPSDTQYF
TGCGCCAGCAGCTTACAGGGGGCGCCGTCAGATACGCAGTATTTT
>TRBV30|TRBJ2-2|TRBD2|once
CASLWTSGSSGELFF
TGTGCCTCGCTTTGGACTAGCGGGAGTTCCGGGGAGCTGTTTTTT
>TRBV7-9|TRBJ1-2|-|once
CASVGHTNYGYTF
TGTGCCAGCGTCGGACACACTAACTATGGCTACACCTTC
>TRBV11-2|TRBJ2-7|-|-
CASSLDGGGAYEQYF
TGTGCCAGCAGCTTAGATGGAGGGGGGGCGTACGAGCAGTACTTC
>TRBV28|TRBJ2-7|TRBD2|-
CASTTPLTSGITYEQYF
TGTGCCAGCACCACGCCCCTGACTAGCGGGATAACCTACGAGCAGTACTTC
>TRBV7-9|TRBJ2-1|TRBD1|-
CASSPRGQGGDNEQFF
TGTGCCAGCAGCCCCCGGGGACAGGGTGGGGACAATGAGCAGTTCTTC
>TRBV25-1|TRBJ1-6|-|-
CASSEREREGSPLHF
TGTGCCAGCAGTGAACGGGAAAGGGAAGGCTCACCCCTCCACTTT
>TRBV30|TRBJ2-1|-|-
CAWSLWATRSYNEQFF
TGTGCCTGGAGTTTATGGGCAACCAGATCCTACAATGAGCAGTTCTTC
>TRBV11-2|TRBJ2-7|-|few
CASSLDGGGVRQYF
TGTGCCAGCAGCTTAGACGGTGGTGGAGTGAGGCAGTACTTC
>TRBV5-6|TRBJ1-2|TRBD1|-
CASSWDRHYYGYTF
TGTGCCAGCAGCTGGGACAGGCATTACTATGGCTACACCTTC
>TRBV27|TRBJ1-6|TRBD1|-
CASRTTGDSPLHF
TGTGCCAGCAGAACGACAGGGGATTCACCCCTCCACTTT
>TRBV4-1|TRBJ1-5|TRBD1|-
CASSQEGSSRGHQPQHF
TGCGCCAGCAGCCAAGAAGGCAGCAGCAGGGGGCATCAGCCCCAGCATTTT
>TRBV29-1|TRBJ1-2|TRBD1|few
CSVEGTGPIPLYGYTF
TGCAGCGTTGAAGGGACAGGGCCCATTCCCCTCTATGGCTACACCTTC
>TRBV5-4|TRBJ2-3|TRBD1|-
CASSSLRQGKGSDTQYF
TGTGCCAGCAGCTCCCTAAGACAGGGGAAAGGTTCAGATACGCAGTATTTT
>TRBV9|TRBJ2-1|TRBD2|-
CASSVRNSRGVSEQFF
TGTGCCAGCAGCGTCAGAAACTCGCGGGGGGTCAGTGAGCAGTTCTTC
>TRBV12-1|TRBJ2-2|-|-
CASSFDTNHGTGELFF
TGTGCCAGCAGCTTTGACACGAACCATGGCACCGGGGAGCTGTTTTTT
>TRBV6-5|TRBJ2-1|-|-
CASSSAGLGYNEQFF
TGTGCCAGCAGCTCTGCGGGGCTTGGGTACAATGAGCAGTTCTTC
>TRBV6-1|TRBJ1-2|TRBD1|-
CASSEIQGDYGYTF
TGTGCCAGCAGTGAAATACAGGGGGACTATGGCTACACCTTC
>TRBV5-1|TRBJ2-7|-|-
CASSLGVTAVPYEQYF
TGCGCCAGCAGCTTGGGTGTGACAGCTGTACCCTACGAGCAGTACTTC
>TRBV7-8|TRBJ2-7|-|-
CASSPGYEQYF
TGTGCCAGCAGCCCAGGGTACGAGCAGTACTTC
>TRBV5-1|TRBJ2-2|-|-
CASTKGVRVTGELFF
TGCGCCAGCACTAAGGGGGTTCGGGTCACCGGGGAGCTGTTTTTT
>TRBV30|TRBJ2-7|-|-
CAWSGTGGVGEQYF
TGTGCCTGGAGTGGCACAGGGGGGGTCGGTGAGCAGTACTTC
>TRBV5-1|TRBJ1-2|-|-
CASSWGTGLDGYTF
TGCGCCAGCAGCTGGGGTACAGGGTTGGATGGCTACACCTTC
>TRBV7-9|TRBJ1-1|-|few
CASSLQGSNTEAFF
TGTGCCAGCAGCTTACAGGGGTCGAACACTGAAGCTTTCTTT
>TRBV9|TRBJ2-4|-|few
CASSEEADAKNIQYF
TGTGCCAGCAGCGAGGAGGCGGATGCCAAAAACATTCAGTACTTC
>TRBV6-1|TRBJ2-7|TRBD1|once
CASRKQGGYEQYF
TGTGCCAGCAGAAAACAGGGGGGATACGAGCAGTACTTC
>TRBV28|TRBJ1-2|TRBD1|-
CASSLTGGRYGYTF
TGTGCCAGCAGTTTAACAGGGGGCCGCTATGGCTACACCTTC
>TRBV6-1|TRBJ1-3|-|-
CASSDGGNTIYF
TGTGCCAGCAGTGATGGGGGGAACACCATATATTTT
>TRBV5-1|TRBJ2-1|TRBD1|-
CASSLEPGGPYNEQFF
TGCGCCAGCAGCTTGGAGCCAGGGGGCCCCTACAATGAGCAGTTCTTC
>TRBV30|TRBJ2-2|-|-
CAWSVVRTNTGELFF
TGTGCCTGGAGTGTAGTGCGGACGAACACCGGGGAGCTGTTTTTT
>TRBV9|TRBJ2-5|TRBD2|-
CASSVAGLAEQETQYF
TGTGCCAGCAGCGTAGCGGGACTAGCGGAACAAGAGACCCAGTACTTC
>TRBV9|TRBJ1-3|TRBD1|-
CASSGGTVGNTIYF
TGTGCCAGCAGCGGCGGGACAGTCGGAAACACCATATATTTT
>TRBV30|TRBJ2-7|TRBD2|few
CAWSGAGGEQYF
TGTGCCTGGAGTGGGGCGGGGGGCGAGCAGTACTTC
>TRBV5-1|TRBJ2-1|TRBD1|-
CASSYSGTDLYNEQFF
TGCGCCAGCAGCTATTCCGGGACAGACCTTTACAATGAGCAGTTCTTC
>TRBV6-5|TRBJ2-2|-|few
CASSELGRAGELFF
TGTGCCAGCAGTGAATTGGGCCGAGCCGGGGAGCTGTTTTTT
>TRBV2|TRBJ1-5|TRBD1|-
CASSEGQGEQPQHF
TGTGCCAGCAGTGAAGGACAGGGTGAACAGCCCCAGCATTTT